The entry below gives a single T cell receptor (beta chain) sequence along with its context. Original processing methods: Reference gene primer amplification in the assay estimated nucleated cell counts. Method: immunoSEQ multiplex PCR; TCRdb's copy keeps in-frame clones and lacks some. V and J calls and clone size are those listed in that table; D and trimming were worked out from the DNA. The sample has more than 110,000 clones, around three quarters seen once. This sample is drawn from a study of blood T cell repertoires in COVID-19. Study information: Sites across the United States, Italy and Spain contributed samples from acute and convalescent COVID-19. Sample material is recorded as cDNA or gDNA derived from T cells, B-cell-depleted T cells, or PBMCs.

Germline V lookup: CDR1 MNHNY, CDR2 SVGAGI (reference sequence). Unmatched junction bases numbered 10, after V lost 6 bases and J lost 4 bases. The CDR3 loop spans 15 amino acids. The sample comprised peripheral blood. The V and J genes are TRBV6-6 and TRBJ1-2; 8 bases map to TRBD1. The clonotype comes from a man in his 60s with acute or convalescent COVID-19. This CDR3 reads CASSPGTGKSYGYTF. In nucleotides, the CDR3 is TGTGCCAGCAGCCCCGGGACAGGAAAATCCTATGGCTACACCTTC.